A single TCR beta chain is shown here with its context. Its antigen is not identified. The data were taken from a study of cytomegalovirus exposure and HLA in healthy donors. Overall study context: Within an early data release were about 85 million unique TCRs drawn from HLA-typed donors. Study-level findings and limits: A later analysis linked 15,000 to 20,000 TCR beta sequences to HLA alleles at 0.05 false discovery rate.

V was trimmed by 4 bases and J by 5 bases, leaving 5 bases between them. The CDR3 is made up of 10 amino acids. Germline V lookup: CDR1 DFQATT, CDR2 SNEGSKA (reference sequence). A multiplex PCR was run with 60 Vbeta primers and 13 Jbeta primers. The repertoire was sequenced with immunoSEQ multiplex PCR; TCRdb's copy has only in-frame clones and lacks some. The sample shows over 90,000 clones, approximately 74% of them seen only once. This TCR was recovered from a female donor in good health and CMV-seropositive. This chain links TRBV20-1 with TRBJ2-5, with unresolved D. The sequencing sample was made of PBMCs. The CDR3 DNA sequence: TGCAGTGCTACCCGGGAGACCCAGTACTTC. Amino acid sequence: CSATRETQYF.